Below, 4 T cell receptor beta chains from the same sample are listed, as sequenced in a study of spatial heterogeneity in lung cancer. TCRdb re-called the 5' RACE reads through MiXCR, storing one row per CDR3 protein. The sample consists of roughly 10,000 distinct CDR3 sequences, around 6.5% of them appearing once. The time point denotes: sample taken at primary tumor resection. Whole RNA, isolated from tumor, nontumor lung or frozen PBMC, was sequenced without prior sorting. The sequencing here drew on PBMCs, taken at surgery. The receptors shown here come from a male donor with early-stage non-small cell lung cancer.

This clonotype was observed many times. This beta chain represents an off-target read in a library built for alpha chains; its size is of limited meaning. V and J are TRBV4-3 and TRBJ1-2; D unresolved. The CDR3 runs 16 residues. Per germline, CDR1 LGHNA and CDR2 YSLEER. V lost 1 base and J 4 bases, leaving 16 bases between the germline ends. DNA of the CDR3: TGCGCCAGCAGCCAAGCCGGGCTGACACGGCCCTATGGCTACACCTTC. It encodes CASSQAGLTRPYGYTF.

This clonotype was detected only a few times. In a library made to pick up alpha chains, this beta chain is a stray read with a size that means little. CDR3 DNA: TGTGCCAGCAGAGGGACAGGTCAACTCTCTGGGGCCAACGTCCTGACTTTC. Its translation: CASRGTGQLSGANVLTF. V and J are TRBV5-5 and TRBJ2-6; 8 bases agree with TRBD1. Germline CDR1 and CDR2: SGHKS and YYEKEE (reference sequence). The CDR3 has 17 amino acids. The trim removed 5 bases at V and 0 bases at J, leaving 7 bases unmatched.

In regard to this clonotype: This beta chain was picked up by a library intended for alpha chains and is off target, so its count carries little meaning. This rearrangement joins TRBV19 to TRBJ2-1; the match to TRBD2 covers 8 bases. The CDR3 sequence is 15 residues long. V trimming: 7 bases; J trimming: 3 bases; junction bases outside the gene matches: 8. Germline loops: CDR1 LNHDA, CDR2 SQIVND (reference sequence). The CDR3 DNA reads as TGTGCCAGTACCTGGCGGGGGGCCGGCTACAATGAGCAGTTCTTC. Its translation: CASTWRGAGYNEQFF.

The table lists this clonotype with many counts. This beta chain lies outside the target of a library built for alpha chains; its clone size means little. The chain uses TRBV18 and TRBJ1-1; perhaps TRBD1 as D (6 bases). The CDR3 is made up of 13 amino acids. V was pared by 4 bases and J by 1 base, with 7 bases between. Germline lookup yields CDR1 KGHSH and CDR2 LQKENI. This chain's CDR3 is CASSLGQNTEAFF. The CDR3 bases are TGTGCCAGCTCACTGGGACAGAACACTGAAGCTTTCTTT.